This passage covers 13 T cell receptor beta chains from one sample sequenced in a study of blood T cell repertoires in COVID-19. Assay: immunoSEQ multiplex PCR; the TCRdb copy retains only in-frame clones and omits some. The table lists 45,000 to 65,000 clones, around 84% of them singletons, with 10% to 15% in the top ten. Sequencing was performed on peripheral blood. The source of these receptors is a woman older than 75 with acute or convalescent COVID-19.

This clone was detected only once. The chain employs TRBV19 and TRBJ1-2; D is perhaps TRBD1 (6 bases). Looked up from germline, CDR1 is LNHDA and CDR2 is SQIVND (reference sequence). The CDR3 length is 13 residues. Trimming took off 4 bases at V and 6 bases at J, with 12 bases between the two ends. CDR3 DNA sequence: TGTGCCAGTAGTAAGGCAGGGGTAGATGGCTACACCTTC. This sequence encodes CASSKAGVDGYTF.

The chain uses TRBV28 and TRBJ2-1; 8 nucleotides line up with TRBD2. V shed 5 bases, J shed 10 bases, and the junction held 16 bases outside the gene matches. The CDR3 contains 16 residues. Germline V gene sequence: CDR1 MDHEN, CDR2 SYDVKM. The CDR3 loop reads CASSILAGTNDLEQFF. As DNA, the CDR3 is TGTGCCAGCAGTATATTAGCGGGGACCAACGACCTCGAGCAGTTCTTC.

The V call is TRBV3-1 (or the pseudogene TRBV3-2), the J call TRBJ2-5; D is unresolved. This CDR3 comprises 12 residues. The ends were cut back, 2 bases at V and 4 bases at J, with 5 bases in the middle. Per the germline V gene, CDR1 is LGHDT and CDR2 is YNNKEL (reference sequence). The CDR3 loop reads CASSQPRETQYF. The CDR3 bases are TGTGCCAGCAGCCAACCGAGAGAGACCCAGTACTTC.

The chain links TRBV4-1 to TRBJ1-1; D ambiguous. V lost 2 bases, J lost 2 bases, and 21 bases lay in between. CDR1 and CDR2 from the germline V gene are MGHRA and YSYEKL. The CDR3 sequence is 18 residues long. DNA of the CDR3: TGCGCCAGCAGCCAACCCATCGATATTCGGGGTGATAACACTGAAGCTTTCTTT. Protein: CASSQPIDIRGDNTEAFF.

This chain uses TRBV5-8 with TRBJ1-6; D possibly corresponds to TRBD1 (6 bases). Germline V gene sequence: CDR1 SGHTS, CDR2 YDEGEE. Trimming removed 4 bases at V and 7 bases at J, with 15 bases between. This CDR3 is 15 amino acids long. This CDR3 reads CASSTRTAGNSPLHF. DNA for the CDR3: TGTGCCAGCAGCACCCGGACAGCGGGGAATTCACCCCTCCACTTT.

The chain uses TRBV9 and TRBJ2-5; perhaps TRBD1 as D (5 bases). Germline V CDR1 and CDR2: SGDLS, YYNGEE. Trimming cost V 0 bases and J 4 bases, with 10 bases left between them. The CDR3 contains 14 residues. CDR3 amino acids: CASSVESGRETQYF. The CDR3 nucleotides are TGTGCCAGCAGCGTAGAATCAGGGCGAGAGACCCAGTACTTC.

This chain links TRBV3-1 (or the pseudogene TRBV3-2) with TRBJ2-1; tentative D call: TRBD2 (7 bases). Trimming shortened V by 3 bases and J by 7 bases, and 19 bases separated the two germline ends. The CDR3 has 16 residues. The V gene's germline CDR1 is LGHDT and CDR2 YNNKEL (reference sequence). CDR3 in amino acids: CASSQWGGGAENEQFF. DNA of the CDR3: TGTGCCAGCAGCCAGTGGGGAGGGGGGGCCGAAAATGAGCAGTTCTTC.

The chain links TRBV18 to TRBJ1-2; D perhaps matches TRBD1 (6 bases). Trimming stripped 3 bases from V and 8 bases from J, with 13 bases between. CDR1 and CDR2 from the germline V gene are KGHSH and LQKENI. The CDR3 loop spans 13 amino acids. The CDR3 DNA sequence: TGTGCCAGCTCACCGCCGGGACATAACGGCTACACCTTC. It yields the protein CASSPPGHNGYTF.

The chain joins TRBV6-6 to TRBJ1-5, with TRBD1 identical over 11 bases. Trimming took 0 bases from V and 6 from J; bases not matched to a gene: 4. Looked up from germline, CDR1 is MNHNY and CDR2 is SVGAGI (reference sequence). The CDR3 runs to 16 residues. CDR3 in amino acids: CASSYSGQGAAQPQHF. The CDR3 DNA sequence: TGTGCCAGCAGTTACTCCGGACAGGGGGCCGCTCAGCCCCAGCATTTT.

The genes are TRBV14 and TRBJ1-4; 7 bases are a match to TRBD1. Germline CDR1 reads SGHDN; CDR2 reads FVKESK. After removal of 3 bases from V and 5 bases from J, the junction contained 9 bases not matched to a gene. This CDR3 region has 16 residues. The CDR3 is CASSQVVGQTNEKLFF. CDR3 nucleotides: TGTGCCAGCAGCCAGGTTGTGGGACAGACAAATGAAAAACTGTTTTTT.

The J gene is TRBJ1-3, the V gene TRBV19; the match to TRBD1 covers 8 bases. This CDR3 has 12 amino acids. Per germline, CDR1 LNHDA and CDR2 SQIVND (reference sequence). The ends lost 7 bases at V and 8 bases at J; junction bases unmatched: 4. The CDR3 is CASTGQVDTIYF. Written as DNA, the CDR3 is TGTGCCAGTACGGGACAGGTAGACACCATATATTTT.

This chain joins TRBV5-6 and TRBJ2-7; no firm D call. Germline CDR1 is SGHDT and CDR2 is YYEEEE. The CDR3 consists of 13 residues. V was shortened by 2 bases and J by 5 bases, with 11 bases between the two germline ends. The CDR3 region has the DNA TGTGCCAGCAGCTTTCCCCAGTATCACGAGCAGTACTTC. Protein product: CASSFPQYHEQYF.

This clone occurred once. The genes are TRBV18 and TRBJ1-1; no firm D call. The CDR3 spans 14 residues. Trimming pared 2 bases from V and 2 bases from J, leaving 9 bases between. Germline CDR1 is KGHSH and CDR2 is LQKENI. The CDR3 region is CASSPTRSNTEAFF. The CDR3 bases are TGTGCCAGCTCACCAACACGGAGCAACACTGAAGCTTTCTTT. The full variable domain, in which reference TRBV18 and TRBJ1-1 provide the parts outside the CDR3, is NAGVMQNPRHLVRRRGQEARLRCSPMKGHSHVYWYRQLPEEGLKFMVYLQKENIIDESGMPKERFSAEFPKEGPSILRIQQVVRGDSAAYFCASSPTRSNTEAFFGQGTRLTVV.